These T cell receptor beta chains were read from a single sample in a study of T cell changes during pregnancy in multiple sclerosis. The protocol was immunoSEQ multiplex PCR, while the TCRdb copy is restricted to in-frame clones and leaves out a portion. The sample consists of some 74,000 clones, almost 95% of them appearing once. The starting material was peripheral blood, obtained before pregnancy. The receptors stem from a female donor with multiple sclerosis, enrolled in a pregnancy study. Each CDR3 is given with its conserved first and last residue. The order of the fields is V gene, J gene, CDR3 protein.

v_gene: TRBV14
j_gene: TRBJ1-1
CDR3aa: CASSPLTPTEAFF

v_gene: TRBV5-4
j_gene: TRBJ2-7
CDR3aa: CASSTGGSSYEQYF

v_gene: TRBV14
j_gene: TRBJ2-7
CDR3aa: CASSQDLRRRGAYEQYF

v_gene: TRBV28
j_gene: TRBJ2-5
CDR3aa: CASSFIGTGGQETQYF

v_gene: TRBV13
j_gene: TRBJ2-7
CDR3aa: CASSFGWDSHEQYF

v_gene: TRBV28
j_gene: TRBJ1-1
CDR3aa: CASSLRGRNAFF

v_gene: TRBV2
j_gene: TRBJ2-7
CDR3aa: CASTRDRSSYEQYF

v_gene: TRBV23-1
j_gene: TRBJ1-1
CDR3aa: CARTGWLGTEAFF

v_gene: TRBV18
j_gene: TRBJ1-1
CDR3aa: CASSPIGQINTEAFF

v_gene: TRBV6-1
j_gene: TRBJ2-3
CDR3aa: CASSGGLEADTQYF

v_gene: TRBV7-9
j_gene: TRBJ1-2
CDR3aa: CASSSRGYGYTF

v_gene: TRBV29-1
j_gene: TRBJ1-1
CDR3aa: CSVEVGRVKDTEAFF

v_gene: TRBV11-2
j_gene: TRBJ1-2
CDR3aa: CASSHGQGGAFRGYTF

v_gene: TRBV7-2
j_gene: TRBJ1-5
CDR3aa: CASRSHRGPQPQHF

v_gene: TRBV4-2
j_gene: TRBJ1-2
CDR3aa: CASSSGTAYGYTF

v_gene: TRBV30
j_gene: TRBJ1-3
CDR3aa: CAWIRRRGLGAIYF

v_gene: TRBV19
j_gene: TRBJ2-3
CDR3aa: CASSLLAGVEDTQYF

v_gene: TRBV4-3
j_gene: TRBJ1-4
CDR3aa: CASSQARGEKLFF

v_gene: TRBV2
j_gene: TRBJ2-5
CDR3aa: CATDPRQEETQYF

v_gene: TRBV28
j_gene: TRBJ1-5
CDR3aa: CASSSTGSSNQPQHF

v_gene: TRBV7-9
j_gene: TRBJ1-1
CDR3aa: CASNTGGVPTRVAFF

v_gene: TRBV19
j_gene: TRBJ2-1
CDR3aa: CASSQRAAGSYNEQFF

v_gene: TRBV18
j_gene: TRBJ1-2
CDR3aa: CASSPPGAGQFNYGYTF

v_gene: TRBV29-1
j_gene: TRBJ1-1
CDR3aa: CSAWGDSTEAFF

v_gene: TRBV29-1
j_gene: TRBJ1-1
CDR3aa: CSVELTGLGTEAFF